Listed here are 24 T cell receptor beta chains from one sample, sequenced in a study of T cells in women clearing cervical HPV infection. TCRdb's table, derived via immunoSEQ multiplex PCR, lists solely in-frame clones and lacks some. Its listing shows some 11,000 clones. Sequencing input: blood buffy coat. The receptors originated from a woman between 18 and 70 years old with a cervical HPV16 infection that either progressed to CIN3+ or cleared (not recorded which).

On this clone: The read finishes 3 residues shy of the CDR3 end, and the germline J gene is used to complete it. This chain uses TRBV2 with TRBJ1-1; TRBD1 aligns across 10 bases. The CDR3 spans 15 residues. In germline, CDR1 is SNHLY, CDR2 FYNNEI. The J segment lost 4 bases and the V segment lost 8 bases, leaving 10 bases of the junction unmatched. CDR3 sequence: CASSKGQGSFTEAFF. The part of the CDR3 DNA that was read is TGTGCCAGCTCTAAGGGACAGGGGTCATTCACTGAA.

As to this clone: Read coverage stops 3 residues before the CDR3 terminus; the germline J gene supplies the remainder. The chain joins TRBV19 to TRBJ2-7; D is ambiguous. Germline V CDR1 and CDR2: LNHDA, SQIVND (reference sequence). The V gene lost 7 bases and the J gene lost 0 bases, with 7 bases spanning the gap. The CDR3 runs 12 residues. The part of the CDR3 DNA that was read is TGTGCCAGTACAGGCAGCTCCTACGAG. The encoded protein is CASTGSSYE. The complete CDR3 sequence is CASTGSSYEQYF.

Comment on this clone: The read gets to within 3 residues of the CDR3 end, and the germline J gene fills in the rest. The chain links TRBV20-1 to TRBJ2-7, with D perhaps matching TRBD1 (5 bases). This CDR3 contains 13 residues. The ends were cut back, 3 bases at V and 4 bases at J, with 13 bases in the middle. The V gene's germline CDR1 is DFQATT and CDR2 SNEGSKA (reference sequence). CDR3 amino acids: CSARDEPGYEQYF. The CDR3 bases that were read are TGCAGTGCTAGGGACGAGCCAGGGTACGAG.

With regard to this clone: From the germline J gene comes the end of the CDR3, since the read stops 3 residues before it. This chain uses TRBV9 with TRBJ2-3; 8 positions agree with TRBD1. Germline V gives CDR1 SGDLS, CDR2 YYNGEE. The CDR3 spans 16 residues. With V trimmed by 7 bases and J by 2 bases, 12 bases remained unmatched. The DNA read from the CDR3 is TGTGCCAGCTCGGGGAGAGGACAGGGTTACACAGATACG. It translates to CASSGRGQGYTDT. The entire CDR3 sequence reads CASSGRGQGYTDTQYF.

In regard to this clone: The read ends 3 residues early relative to the CDR3; the germline J gene fills the gap. This chain joins TRBV20-1 and TRBJ2-5; 8 bases fit TRBD2. Unmatched junction bases numbered 5, after V lost 3 bases and J lost 5 bases. This CDR3 spans 13 amino acids. Germline V gene lookup returns CDR1 DFQATT and CDR2 SNEGSKA (reference sequence). CDR3 bases read: TGCAGTGCTAGCGGGGGGGCCCGGGAGACC. Translating gives CSASGGARET. The entire CDR3 is CSASGGARETQYF.

Concerning this clone: The read ends 3 residues shy of where the CDR3 ends; the end is completed using the germline J gene. The chain uses TRBV29-1 and TRBJ2-1, with 11 nucleotides matching TRBD1. Germline V lookup: CDR1 SQVTM, CDR2 ANQGSEA. With V trimmed by 6 bases and J by 7 bases, 2 bases remained unmatched. The CDR3 loop spans 12 amino acids. CDR3 DNA, as far as it was read: TGCAGCGTCGGGGACAGGGGGAATGAG. Protein sequence: CSVGDRGNE. The whole CDR3 sequence is CSVGDRGNEQFF.

With regard to this clone: The read terminates 3 residues before the CDR3 end, so the remaining end is supplied by the germline J gene. The chain carries TRBV19 and TRBJ1-1, with no clear D. Trimming removed 10 bases from V and 6 bases from J, with 15 bases in between. The CDR3 extends over 12 amino acids. Germline CDR1 is LNHDA and CDR2 is SQIVND (reference sequence). The sequenced part of the CDR3 DNA is TGTGCCATCCAGGACCGGCGGGCTGAA. This encodes CAIQDRRAE. The CDR3 as a whole reads CAIQDRRAEAFF.

Of note for this clone: The read halts 3 residues ahead of the CDR3 end, with the missing end drawn from the germline J gene. The genes are TRBV2 and TRBJ2-5; 10 bases are shared with TRBD2. The CDR3 extends over 16 amino acids. Losses at the gene ends were 10 bases for V and 1 base for J; bases not matched to a gene: 12. Per germline, CDR1 SNHLY and CDR2 FYNNEI. The CDR3 is CATSSGGLNLQETQYF. The CDR3 bases that were read are TGTGCCACATCTAGCGGGGGCCTAAATCTCCAAGAGACC. The full variable domain, rest sourced from reference TRBV2 and TRBJ2-5, is EPEVTQTPSHQVTQMGQEVILRCVPISNHLYFYWYRQILGQKVEFLVSFYNNEISEKSEIFDDQFSVERPDGSNFTLKIRSTKLEDSAMYFCATSSGGLNLQETQYFGPGTRLLVL.

On this clone itself: The read comes to an end 3 residues before the CDR3 does, leaving the germline J gene to fill in the end. V and J are TRBV20-1 and TRBJ1-2; D might be TRBD1 (6 bases). Trimming pared 5 bases from V and 4 bases from J, leaving 11 bases between. CDR1 DFQATT and CDR2 SNEGSKA come from the germline V gene (reference sequence). The CDR3 runs to 12 residues. The CDR3 reads CSASGTTYGYTF. Partial CDR3 DNA: TGCAGTGCTTCCGGGACAACCTATGGC.

To note about this clone: Read data end 3 residues before the CDR3 end; the end is taken from the germline J gene. The V and J genes are TRBV13 and TRBJ2-7; tentative D call: TRBD2 (6 bases). Trimming stripped 1 base from V and 2 bases from J, with 9 bases between. Germline loops: CDR1 PRHDT, CDR2 FYEKMQ (reference sequence). CDR3 length: 14 amino acids. This CDR3 reads CASSLAGDTYEQYF. Incomplete CDR3 DNA: TGTGCCAGCAGCTTAGCGGGGGATACCTACGAG.

On this clone itself: Germline and junction disagree at one end, which may indicate a read error. From the germline J gene comes the end of the CDR3, since the read stops 3 residues before it. The J gene is TRBJ1-1, the V gene TRBV5-6, with a tentative D call TRBD1 (5 bases). The CDR3 totals 14 residues. Germline CDR1 SGHDT, CDR2 YYEEEE. CDR3 amino acids: CASSLGQKNIEAFF. The covered CDR3 bases are TGTGCCAGCAGCTTGGGACAGAAGAACATTGAA.

As for this clone: The observed sequence ends 3 residues before the CDR3 terminus, with the missing tail filled in from the germline J gene. This rearrangement joins TRBV5-4 to TRBJ2-6; TRBD2 agrees at 7 bases. The CDR3 has 13 residues. J was trimmed by 11 bases and V by 6 bases; bases with no gene match: 8. CDR1 is SGHNT, CDR2 YYREEE, per germline (reference sequence). The CDR3 sequence: CASTWRGSHVLTF. Partial CDR3 DNA: TGTGCCAGCACCTGGCGGGGGAGCCACGTC.

For this clone: The read ends 3 residues shy of where the CDR3 ends; the end is completed using the germline J gene. The rearrangement joins TRBV28 to TRBJ1-1; 7 bases agree with TRBD1. Germline V gene data show CDR1 as MDHEN and CDR2 as SYDVKM. The CDR3 covers 12 residues. The chain's CDR3 is CASSFDRVEAFF. The covered CDR3 bases are TGTGCCAGCAGTTTTGACAGGGTAGAA.

On this clone: The read falls 3 residues short of the CDR3 end, and the missing part is taken from the germline J gene. The chain is built from TRBV20-1 and TRBJ2-4, with D tentatively TRBD1 (6 bases). The CDR3 extends over 14 amino acids. The V gene's germline CDR1 is DFQATT and CDR2 SNEGSKA (reference sequence). The germline V and J ends were trimmed by 6 bases and 0 bases, with 12 bases remaining between them. The CDR3 here is CSAPDSIAKNIQYF. The part of the CDR3 DNA that was read is TGCAGTGCCCCGGACAGCATAGCCAAAAACATT.

With regard to this clone: The read gets to within 3 residues of the CDR3 end, and the germline J gene fills in the rest. The V and J genes are TRBV7-8 and TRBJ1-1, with TRBD1 as a possible D gene (6 bases). The CDR3 extends over 14 amino acids. Germline V gives CDR1 SGHVS, CDR2 FQNEAQ. The germline V and J ends were trimmed by 1 base and 6 bases, with 12 bases remaining between them. Incomplete CDR3 DNA: TGTGCCAGCAGCTTAGGGACAGCATCAGCTGAA. It encodes CASSLGTASAE. The entire CDR3 reads CASSLGTASAEAFF. The entire variable domain, with the rest obtained from reference TRBV7-8 and TRBJ1-1, is as follows: GAGVSQSPRYKVAKRGQDVALRCDPISGHVSLFWYQQALGQGPEFLTYFQNEAQLDKSGLPSDRFFAERPEGSVSTLKIQRTQQEDSAVYLCASSLGTASAEAFFGQGTRLTVV.

A remark on this clone: The read ends 3 residues shy of where the CDR3 ends; the end is completed using the germline J gene. The V and J genes are TRBV11-2 and TRBJ2-5; no clear D. Germline CDR1 SGHAT, CDR2 FQNNGV. The CDR3 loop spans 12 amino acids. V lost 1 base to trimming and J lost 5 bases, with 5 bases between them. Incomplete CDR3 DNA: TGTGCCAGCAGCTTAGTCCGGGAGACC. This translates into CASSLVRET. The entire CDR3 sequence reads CASSLVRETQYF.

A word on this clone: The CDR3 is cut off 3 residues early in the read; its end comes from the germline J gene. This chain uses TRBV18 with TRBJ1-2; weak D call: TRBD1 (5 bases). The CDR3 covers 13 residues. CDR1 is KGHSH and CDR2 is LQKENI in the germline V gene. CDR3 bases read: TGTGCCAGCTCACCCGACAGCGACAATGAC. It yields the protein CASSPDSDND. The whole CDR3 protein is CASSPDSDNDYTF.

As to this clone: The observed sequence ends 3 residues before the CDR3 terminus, with the missing tail filled in from the germline J gene. The chain couples TRBV20-1 to TRBJ1-2; 7 nucleotides line up with TRBD1. The CDR3 has 13 amino acids. The V gene's germline CDR1 is DFQATT and CDR2 SNEGSKA (reference sequence). CDR3 DNA, as far as it was read: TGCAGTGCTAGAGATAGTAGGGGGCGCGGC. Its translation: CSARDSRGRG. From start to end, the CDR3 is CSARDSRGRGYTF.

With respect to this clone: The read falls 3 residues short of the CDR3 end, and the missing part is taken from the germline J gene. The rearrangement links TRBV19 to TRBJ1-1, with TRBD1 identical over 8 bases. The V gene end was trimmed by 10 bases and the J gene end by 4 bases; junction bases not matched to a gene: 8. The CDR3 has 13 residues. The germline V gene has CDR1 LNHDA and CDR2 SQIVND (reference sequence). The covered CDR3 bases are TGTGCCACCGTAGACAGGGGTGGCACTGAA. Encoded protein: CATVDRGGTE. The full CDR3 sequence reads CATVDRGGTEAFF.

With regard to this clone: The read ends 3 residues shy of where the CDR3 ends; the end is completed using the germline J gene. The chain couples TRBV30 to TRBJ1-2; TRBD1 is a possible D gene (5 bases). The CDR3 extends over 16 amino acids. Per germline, CDR1 GTSNPN and CDR2 SVGIG (reference sequence). The DNA read from the CDR3 is TGTGCCTGGAGTCAACTCCCGCGGGGAAGCTGGGGCGAC. Translated, it gives CAWSQLPRGSWGD. The whole CDR3 sequence is CAWSQLPRGSWGDYTF.

In regard to this clone: The read comes to an end 3 residues before the CDR3 does, leaving the germline J gene to fill in the end. V and J are TRBV11-2 and TRBJ2-1; 7 bases fit TRBD2. V was pared by 1 base and J by 2 bases, with 2 bases of the junction left unmatched. The CDR3 is 15 residues long. Germline CDR1 reads SGHAT; CDR2 reads FQNNGV. CDR3 DNA (partial): TGTGCCAGCAGCTTAGGCGGGAGCGCCTACAATGAG. Translating it yields CASSLGGSAYNE. The whole CDR3 is CASSLGGSAYNEQFF.

Points on this clone: The missing CDR3 end, 3 residues past where the read stops, is filled in from the germline J gene. The rearrangement links TRBV5-1 to TRBJ1-1, with TRBD1 identical over 9 bases. The CDR3 loop spans 15 amino acids. CDR1 is SGHRS, CDR2 YFSETQ, per germline. The ends lost 4 bases at V and 2 bases at J; junction bases unmatched: 6. The CDR3 bases that were read are TGCGCCAGCAGCGGGGGACAGGGAACAAACACTGAA. Translation: CASSGGQGTNTE. The whole CDR3 protein reads CASSGGQGTNTEAFF.

A remark on this clone: The read gets to within 3 residues of the CDR3 end, and the germline J gene fills in the rest. This rearrangement joins TRBV7-9 to TRBJ2-4; D possibly corresponds to TRBD2 (5 bases). The V gene's germline CDR1 is SEHNR and CDR2 FQNEAQ (reference sequence). CDR3 size: 14 residues. CDR3: CASSLARGGVGQYF. The sequenced CDR3 bases are TGTGCCAGCAGCTTAGCTCGGGGTGGGGTTGGT.

Worth noting for this clone: The sequenced fragment ends 3 residues before the CDR3 boundary, so the rest is inferred from the germline J gene. V and J are TRBV7-3 and TRBJ2-1; D is perhaps TRBD2 (7 bases). The CDR3 consists of 15 residues. Trimming cost V 2 bases and J 0 bases, with 8 bases left between them. Per germline, CDR1 SGHTA and CDR2 FQGTGA. This CDR3 reads CASSLGGASYNEQFF. The sequenced part of the CDR3 DNA is TGTGCCAGCAGCTTAGGGGGGGCCTCCTACAATGAG.